Below are 2 T cell receptor beta chains sequenced from a single sample in a study of T cell responses to AZD1222 COVID-19 vaccine. Libraries were prepared by immunoSEQ multiplex PCR; TCRdb keeps only in-frame clonotypes and omits some of them. This table holds over 150,000 clones, about 86% found once. Material: peripheral blood, obtained 28 days after the second AZD1222 dose. All receptors derive from an adult who received the AZD1222 COVID-19 vaccine.

The V call is TRBV19, the J call TRBJ1-2; D might be TRBD1 (5 bases). The CDR3 contains 16 residues. Germline V gene lookup returns CDR1 LNHDA and CDR2 SQIVND (reference sequence). V shed 5 bases and J shed 3 bases, with 19 bases lying between them. This CDR3 reads CASSQGTTAFDYGYTF. CDR3 DNA: TGTGCCAGTAGTCAAGGGACTACAGCCTTTGACTATGGCTACACCTTC.

The rearrangement uses TRBV5-1 and TRBJ1-1; TRBD1 might be the D (5 bases). From germline, CDR1 is SGHRS and CDR2 YFSETQ. V dropped 0 bases and J dropped 0 bases, with 12 bases sitting between them. The CDR3 contains 16 residues. The CDR3 sequence: CASSLGSGTLNTEAFF. In DNA, the CDR3 is TGCGCCAGCAGCTTGGGATCCGGGACGTTGAACACTGAAGCTTTCTTT.